These 24 T cell receptor beta chains share one sample of origin, sequenced in a study of blood T cell repertoires in COVID-19. Using immunoSEQ multiplex PCR, the repertoire was profiled, and TCRdb retains in-frame clones only, with some absent. The table lists about 340,000 clones, 80% to 90% of them singletons. Input material: peripheral blood. These TCRs come from a woman in her sixties with COVID-19, enrolled during active disease.

The chain combines TRBV7-9 with TRBJ1-4; D not resolved. This CDR3 is built from 16 residues. V lost 2 bases to trimming and J lost 0 bases, with 10 bases between them. CDR1 is SEHNR, CDR2 FQNEAQ, per germline (reference sequence). The CDR3 nucleotides read TGTGCCAGCAGCTTAAAAACCGGGACAACTAATGAAAAACTGTTTTTT. Protein product: CASSLKTGTTNEKLFF. The full variable domain, with the rest looked up from reference TRBV7-9 and TRBJ1-4, is DTGVSQNPRHKITKRGQNVTFRCDPISEHNRLYWYRQTLGQGPEFLTYFQNEAQLEKSRLLSDRFSAERPKGSFSTLEIQRTEQGDSAMYLCASSLKTGTTNEKLFFGSGTQLSVL.

The CDR3 DNA reads TGTGCCAGCAGCCAAGATACGGTAGAAAAACTGTTTTTT. It translates to CASSQDTVEKLFF. The gene calls are TRBV14 and TRBJ1-4; D gene uncertain. The germline V gene encodes CDR1 SGHDN and CDR2 FVKESK. CDR3 length: 13 amino acids. V lost 0 bases and J 8 bases, leaving 7 bases between the germline ends.

V usage is TRBV7-5 and J usage is TRBJ1-2; the D call TRBD1 from the table was never checked on the DNA. TRBV7-5 is flagged as a pseudogene. This CDR3 spans 15 amino acids. The CDR3 region is CVRSPLGAHFYGYTF. CDR3 sequence (DNA): TGTGTCAGAAGTCCCCTGGGGGCCCATTTCTATGGCTACACCTTC.

This rearrangement joins TRBV4-2 to TRBJ2-3; 7 nucleotides agree with TRBD1. The junction had 3 bases not matched to a gene; V was cut back by 5 bases and J by 4 bases. The germline V gene encodes CDR1 LGHNA and CDR2 YNFKEQ. This CDR3 has 13 amino acids. DNA for the CDR3: TGTGCCAGCAGCAGACAGGGTTCAGATACGCAGTATTTT. Translation gives CASSRQGSDTQYF.

This chain links TRBV27 with TRBJ2-5; 7 bases map to TRBD1. V lost 6 bases and J lost 4; bases outside the gene matches: 5. Germline-derived CDR1 and CDR2 are MNHEY and SMNVEV (reference sequence). The CDR3 is 13 residues long. The CDR3, as DNA: TGTGCCAGCAGAGACAGGGCTCGAGAGACCCAGTACTTC. Translated, it gives CASRDRARETQYF.

The chain recombines TRBV20-1 with TRBJ1-1, with D unresolved. CDR3 length: 11 residues. The V end lost 0 bases, the J end lost 6 bases, and 5 bases lay between the germline ends. Looked up from germline, CDR1 is DFQATT and CDR2 is SNEGSKA (reference sequence). The DNA of the CDR3 is TGCAGTGCTAGAGATAGCCCTGAAGCTTTCTTT. Its protein product is CSARDSPEAFF.

The chain combines TRBV6-5 with TRBJ2-7; D may be TRBD2 (5 bases). CDR1 is MNHEY, CDR2 SVGAGI, per germline. V lost 4 bases and J lost 6, with 13 bases in between. This CDR3 has 13 residues. The CDR3 here is CASSSGLAGEQYF. The CDR3 DNA follows: TGTGCCAGCAGTTCCGGACTCGCGGGCGAGCAGTACTTC.

This chain connects TRBV27 to TRBJ1-2, with 7 bases aligning to TRBD1. CDR3 length: 16 amino acids. Germline CDR1 reads MNHEY; CDR2 reads SMNVEV (reference sequence). V was clipped by 2 bases and J by 8 bases; unmatched bases: 14. CDR3 DNA sequence: TGTGCCAGCAGTTTAAGTATGAGAGGGGGCGCGGCCGGCTACACCTTC. Amino acid sequence: CASSLSMRGGAAGYTF.

The chain couples TRBV30 to TRBJ1-1, with D perhaps matching TRBD1 (5 bases). Germline assignment: CDR1 GTSNPN and CDR2 SVGIG (reference sequence). CDR3 length equals 13 residues. The V end lost 4 bases, the J end lost 5 bases, and 14 bases lay between the germline ends. The CDR3 spells CAWMRQYGTEAFF. DNA for the CDR3: TGTGCCTGGATGAGACAGTATGGTACTGAAGCTTTCTTT.

V and J are TRBV12-2 and TRBJ2-3; the table's TRBD1 call for D was not verified on the DNA. TRBV12-2 is reported as a pseudogene. This CDR3 comprises 15 residues. The CDR3 DNA sequence: TGTGCAAGTCGCTTACCCGGACAGTTCACAGATACGCAGTATTTT. Translated: CASRLPGQFTDTQYF.

In DNA form, the CDR3 reads TGTGCCAGCAGTTTATCGGAGGACAGGGGGCGTCTGAAGACCCAGTACTTC. Translating gives CASSLSEDRGRLKTQYF. The chain uses TRBV27 and TRBJ2-5, with 11 bases aligning to TRBD1. The CDR3 covers 17 residues. Unmatched junction bases numbered 9, after V lost 0 bases and J lost 6 bases. Germline V gene lookup returns CDR1 MNHEY and CDR2 SMNVEV (reference sequence).

This chain joins TRBV7-3 and TRBJ1-2, with a tentative D call TRBD1 (5 bases). Germline V gene sequence: CDR1 SGHTA, CDR2 FQGTGA. With 3 bases removed from V and 6 bases from J, the gap between germline ends came to 11 bases. This CDR3 comprises 13 residues. The CDR3 is CASSFSPGDGYTF. CDR3 nucleotide sequence: TGTGCCAGCAGCTTCTCCCCGGGGGATGGCTACACCTTC.

This clone showed up just once. The rearrangement joins TRBV20-1 to TRBJ2-7; 9 bases align to TRBD2. Germline CDR1 is DFQATT and CDR2 is SNEGSKA (reference sequence). V dropped 3 bases and J dropped 4; count of bases not matched to a gene: 1. The CDR3 is made up of 12 amino acids. For the CDR3, the DNA is TGCAGTGCTAGTAGCGGGAGTTACGAGCAGTACTTC. The encoded protein is CSASSGSYEQYF.

The V gene is TRBV5-4, the J gene TRBJ1-2; D gene ambiguous. The V and J ends lost 3 bases and 7 bases respectively, with 16 bases between them. Germline loops: CDR1 SGHNT, CDR2 YYREEE (reference sequence). The CDR3 spans 14 residues. The CDR3 here is CASSSPGRVSGYTF. The CDR3 DNA sequence: TGTGCCAGCAGCTCCCCGGGGAGGGTGAGTGGCTACACCTTC.

This chain uses TRBV28 with TRBJ2-2; no reliable D call. This CDR3 is 12 amino acids long. V was pared by 1 base and J by 7 bases, with 4 bases between. Germline V gene data show CDR1 as MDHEN and CDR2 as SYDVKM. The CDR3 is CASSLSIGELFF. In nucleotides, the CDR3 is TGTGCCAGCAGTTTATCCATCGGGGAGCTGTTTTTT.

The chain has TRBV20-1 and TRBJ2-7; no clear D. Germline CDR1 reads DFQATT; CDR2 reads SNEGSKA (reference sequence). The CDR3 runs to 11 residues. The V end was cut by 6 bases, the J end by 3 bases, with 9 bases between. This chain's CDR3 is CSAPDNYEQYF. DNA for the CDR3: TGCAGTGCGCCTGACAACTACGAGCAGTACTTC.

V gene TRBV6-2 or TRBV6-3 combines with J gene TRBJ1-2; 8 positions match TRBD1. The V segment lost 5 bases and the J segment 4 bases; nucleotides outside the gene matches: 9. The germline gives CDR1 MNHEY, CDR2 SVGEGT. The CDR3 is made up of 15 amino acids. CDR3 loop: CASSKRTGKGYGYTF. For the CDR3, the DNA is TGTGCCAGCAGTAAACGGACAGGGAAGGGCTATGGCTACACCTTC.

In its sample, this clone was seen a few times. The CDR3 sequence is CASSLDRNTEAFF. CDR3 sequence (DNA): TGTGCCAGCAGTTTGGACAGGAACACTGAAGCTTTCTTT. The rearrangement joins TRBV6-5 to TRBJ1-1; D is possibly TRBD1 (6 bases). The V gene lost 4 bases and the J gene lost 1 base, with 7 bases spanning the gap. CDR1 is MNHEY, CDR2 SVGAGI, per germline. CDR3 length: 13 residues.

The V gene is TRBV10-3, the J gene TRBJ2-3; 7 nucleotides agree with TRBD2. CDR1 is ENHRY, CDR2 SYGVKD, per germline. This CDR3 has 18 amino acids. J was trimmed by 0 bases and V by 5 bases; bases with no gene match: 14. The CDR3 bases are TGTGCCATCAGTCCTTGGGAGGGGTCATCCGGTAGCACAGATACGCAGTATTTT. As protein: CAISPWEGSSGSTDTQYF.

This clone was seen a handful of times. The chain recombines TRBV20-1 with TRBJ2-1; 10 bases line up with TRBD2. With V trimmed by 3 bases and J by 4 bases, 15 bases remained unmatched. The germline V gene encodes CDR1 DFQATT and CDR2 SNEGSKA (reference sequence). The CDR3 runs to 18 residues. CDR3: CSASLGAGGALIYNEQFF. CDR3 DNA sequence: TGCAGTGCTAGTCTGGGAGCGGGGGGGGCCCTTATATACAATGAGCAGTTCTTC.

This chain joins TRBV7-2 and TRBJ2-7; D not resolved. The CDR3 extends over 13 amino acids. Germline CDR1 reads SGHTA; CDR2 reads FQGNSA. V lost 2 bases, J lost 5 bases, and 10 bases lay in between. The CDR3 spells CASSLQAPDEQYF. DNA of the CDR3: TGTGCCAGCAGCTTACAGGCCCCCGACGAGCAGTACTTC.

The chain carries TRBV2 and TRBJ1-1, with 10 bases aligning to TRBD1. The trim removed 9 bases at V and 0 bases at J, leaving 10 bases unmatched. The germline gives CDR1 SNHLY, CDR2 FYNNEI. This CDR3 is 16 amino acids long. The CDR3 DNA reads TGTGCCAGGGGGACCGGGACAGGGGACATGAACACTGAAGCTTTCTTT. Its protein is CARGTGTGDMNTEAFF.

The rearrangement joins TRBV6-2 or TRBV6-3 to TRBJ1-1; perhaps TRBD1 as D (5 bases). Trimming shortened V by 6 bases and J by 0 bases, and 11 bases separated the two germline ends. CDR1 and CDR2 (germline): MNHEY, SVGEGT. CDR3 size: 14 residues. The chain's CDR3 is CASSMEGMNTEAFF. In DNA form, the CDR3 reads TGTGCCAGCAGCATGGAGGGGATGAACACTGAAGCTTTCTTT.

The V gene is TRBV4-1, the J gene TRBJ1-2; no definite D call. Germline CDR1 is MGHRA and CDR2 is YSYEKL. The CDR3 spans 14 residues. V shed 5 bases and J shed 6 bases, with 16 bases lying between them. The chain's CDR3 is CASSTTGRSDGYTF. The DNA for the CDR3 is TGCGCCAGCAGCACCACGGGAAGGAGTGATGGCTACACCTTC.